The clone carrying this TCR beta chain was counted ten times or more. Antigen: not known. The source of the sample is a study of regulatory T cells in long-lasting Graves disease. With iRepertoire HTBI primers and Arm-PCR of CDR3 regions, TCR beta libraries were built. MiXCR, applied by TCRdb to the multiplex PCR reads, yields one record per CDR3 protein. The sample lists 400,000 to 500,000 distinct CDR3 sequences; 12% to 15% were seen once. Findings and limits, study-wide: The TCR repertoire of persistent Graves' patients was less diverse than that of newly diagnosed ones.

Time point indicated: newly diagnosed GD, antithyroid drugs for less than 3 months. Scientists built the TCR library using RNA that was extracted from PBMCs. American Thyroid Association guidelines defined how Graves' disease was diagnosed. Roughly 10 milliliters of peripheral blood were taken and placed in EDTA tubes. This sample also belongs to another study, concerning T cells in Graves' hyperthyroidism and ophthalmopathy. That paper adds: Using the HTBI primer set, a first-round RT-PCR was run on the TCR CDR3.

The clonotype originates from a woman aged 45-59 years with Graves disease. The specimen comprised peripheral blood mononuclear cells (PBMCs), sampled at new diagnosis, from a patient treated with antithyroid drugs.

The CDR3 bases are TGCGCCTCGCAAGGACGGTGTCAGCTCCCCTACGAGCAGTACTTC. This sequence encodes CASQGRCQLPYEQYF. The V and J genes are TRBV10-1 and TRBJ2-7; no clear D gene. The CDR3 is 15 amino acids. V gave up 11 bases and J gave up 2 bases, with 22 bases separating them. From germline, CDR1 is WNHNN and CDR2 SYGVQD (reference sequence).